This T cell receptor beta chain came from a study of blood T cell repertoires in COVID-19. Here immunoSEQ multiplex PCR was the method, and the copy in TCRdb shows in-frame clones only, minus some. The data contain 75,000 to 90,000 clones, roughly 80% of them singletons. The CDR3 is made up of 14 amino acids. CDR1 is SGHNT and CDR2 is YYREEE in the germline V gene (reference sequence). V lost 6 bases and J 5 bases, leaving 18 bases between the germline ends. The sequenced sample was peripheral blood. This sequence joins TRBV5-4 and TRBJ2-7; D possibly corresponds to TRBD1 (7 bases). The sequence was collected from a man aged 55 to 70 with COVID-19, enrolled during active disease. The CDR3 loop reads CASTPGGQRDEQYF. CDR3 sequence (DNA): TGTGCCAGCACCCCCGGGGGACAGCGAGACGAGCAGTACTTC.